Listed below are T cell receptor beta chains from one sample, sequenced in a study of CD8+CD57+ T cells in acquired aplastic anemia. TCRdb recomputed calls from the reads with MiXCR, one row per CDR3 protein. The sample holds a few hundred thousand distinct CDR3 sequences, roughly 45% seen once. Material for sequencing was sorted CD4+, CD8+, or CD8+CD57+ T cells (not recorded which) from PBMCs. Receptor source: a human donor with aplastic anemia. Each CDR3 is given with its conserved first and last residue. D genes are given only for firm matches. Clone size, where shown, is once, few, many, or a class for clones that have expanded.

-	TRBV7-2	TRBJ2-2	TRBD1	CASSAPQGAGNTGELFF	TGTGCCAGTAGTGCTCCGCAGGGGGCTGGGAACACCGGGGAGCTGTTTTTT
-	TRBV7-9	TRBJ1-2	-	CASSEGTDGYTF	TGTGCCAGCAGCGAGGGGACGGATGGCTACACCTTC
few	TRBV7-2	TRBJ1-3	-	CASSLDRPYSGNTIYF	TGTGCCAGCAGCTTAGACAGGCCATACTCTGGAAACACCATATATTTT
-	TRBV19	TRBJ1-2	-	CASSIDPGSGYTF	TGTGCCAGTAGTATAGATCCAGGGAGTGGCTATACCTTC
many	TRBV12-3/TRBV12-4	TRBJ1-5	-	CASSRDTWQPQHF	TGTGCCAGCAGTCGGGACACCTGGCAGCCCCAGCATTTT
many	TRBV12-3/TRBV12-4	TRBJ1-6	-	CASSRWTDNSPLHF	TGTGCCAGCAGTAGATGGACAGATAATTCACCCCTCCACTTT
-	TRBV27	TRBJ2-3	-	CASILGGGTDTQYF	TGTGCCAGCATTTTAGGCGGGGGCACAGATACGCAGTATTTT
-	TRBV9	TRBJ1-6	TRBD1	CASSGTGQNSPLHF	TGTGCCAGCAGCGGGACAGGCCAGAATTCACCCCTCCACTTT
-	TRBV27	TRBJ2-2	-	CASAITTSGTGELFF	TGTGCCAGTGCGATTACTACTTCGGGCACCGGGGAGCTGTTTTTT
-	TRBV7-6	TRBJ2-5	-	CASSLVGRETQYF	TGTGCCAGCAGCTTAGTGGGAAGAGAGACCCAGTACTTC
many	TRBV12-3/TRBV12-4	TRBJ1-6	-	CASSGDATPLHF	TGTGCCAGCAGTGGGGACGCTACACCCCTCCACTTT
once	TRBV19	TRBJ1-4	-	CATSPLMANEKLFF	TGTGCCACGTCACCCCTGATGGCTAATGAAAAACTGTTTTTT
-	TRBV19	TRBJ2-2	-	CASCKDTANTGELFF	TGTGCCAGTTGTAAGGATACTGCGAACACCGGGGAGCTGTTTTTT
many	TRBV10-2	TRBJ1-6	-	CASSENRERYSPLHF	TGCGCCAGCAGTGAAAACAGGGAGAGATATTCACCCCTCCACTTT
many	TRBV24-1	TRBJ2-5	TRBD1	CATSRTGAPQETQYF	TGTGCCACCAGTCGAACAGGGGCGCCTCAAGAGACCCAGTACTTC
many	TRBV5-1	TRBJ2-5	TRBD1	CASSINTGAQETQYF	TGCGCCAGCAGCATCAATACAGGGGCCCAAGAGACCCAGTACTTC
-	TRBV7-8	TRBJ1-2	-	CASSQRTTANYGYTF	TGTGCCAGCAGCCAACGAACGACAGCTAACTATGGCTACACCTTC
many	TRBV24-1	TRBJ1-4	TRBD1	CATSAAGGFWEKLFF	TGTGCCACCAGTGCCGCAGGGGGCTTTTGGGAAAAACTGTTTTTT
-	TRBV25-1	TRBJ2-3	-	CASSEGATSTDTQYF	TGTGCCAGCAGTGAAGGGGCAACTAGCACAGATACGCAGTATTTT
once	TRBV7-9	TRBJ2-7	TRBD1	CASSLQTGTGLYEQYF	TGTGCCAGCAGCTTACAGACCGGGACAGGGCTTTACGAGCAGTACTTC